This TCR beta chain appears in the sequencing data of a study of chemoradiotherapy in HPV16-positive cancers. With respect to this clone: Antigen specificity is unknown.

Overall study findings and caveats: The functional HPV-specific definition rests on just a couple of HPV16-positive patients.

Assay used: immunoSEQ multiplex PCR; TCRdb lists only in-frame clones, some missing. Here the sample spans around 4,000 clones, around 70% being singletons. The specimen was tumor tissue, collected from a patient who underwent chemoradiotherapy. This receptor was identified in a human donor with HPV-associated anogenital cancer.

The CDR3 DNA sequence: TGTGCCAGCAGGAGAAGGACAGACCTAACTGAAAAACTGTTTTTT. Residues: CASRRRTDLTEKLFF. The chain uses TRBV6-5 and TRBJ1-4; D might be TRBD1 (6 bases). The CDR3 is made up of 15 amino acids. Germline V CDR1 and CDR2: MNHEY, SVGAGI. Trimming pared 6 bases from V and 7 bases from J, leaving 18 bases between.